A single T cell receptor beta chain is shown here with its context. No antigen is known for it. Germline V gene lookup returns CDR1 SGHRS and CDR2 YFSETQ. This CDR3 spans 15 amino acids. V lost 1 base to trimming and J lost 2 bases, with 12 bases between them. Assay: immunoSEQ multiplex PCR; the TCRdb copy retains only in-frame clones and omits some. The data show approximately 200,000 clones, around 92% seen once. The entry originates in a study of T cell responses to AZD1222 COVID-19 vaccine. The study, taken as a whole, reports: Researchers took repertoire samples only after the peak T cell response had come. Dominant at 160-218 and 743-854, vaccine-associated CD4 TCRs also spanned spike.

This TCR was recovered from an adult in good health. This material consisted of peripheral blood, taken on day 0 of AZD1222 vaccination. J is TRBJ2-5 and V is TRBV5-1; perhaps TRBD1 as D (6 bases). CDR3 sequence: CASSLSGTPQETQYF. The DNA of the CDR3 is TGCGCCAGCAGCTTGTCAGGGACACCGCAAGAGACCCAGTACTTC.